Sequencing of this T cell receptor beta chain was carried out in a study of Ad26.COV2.S vaccination and SARS-CoV-2 variants. Documented treatment: roughly 20 received Ad26.COV2.S at low or high dose, single or two shots; roughly five received placebo; per-sample allocation not given. Samples analyzed were those drawn on day 63 after the first vaccine or placebo injection. Sequencing was performed with immunoSEQ multiplex PCR; in TCRdb, only in-frame clones are kept and a portion is missing. The top ten clones hold about 5.4% of a sample with about 330,000 clones, about nine tenths of them seen once. Per germline, CDR1 SGHNT and CDR2 YYREEE (reference sequence). With 2 bases removed from V and 6 bases from J, the gap between germline ends came to 12 bases. CDR3 length equals 15 residues.

Sequenced material: peripheral blood, taken in a trial of Ad26.COV2.S vaccine versus placebo. The V and J genes are TRBV5-4 and TRBJ1-6; D may be TRBD1 (6 bases). This receptor was taken from a person aged 18-65 years who received the Ad26.COV2.S COVID-19 vaccine or a placebo. The CDR3 sequence is CASSFDGGRNSPLHF. CDR3 nucleotide sequence: TGTGCCAGCAGCTTCGATGGGGGCCGTAATTCACCCCTCCACTTT.